Below are 15 T cell receptor beta chains sequenced from a single sample in a study of pediatric ulcerative colitis. Generated by immunoSEQ multiplex PCR, the TCRdb table keeps only in-frame clones and is missing some. There are more than 12,000 clones in the sample; approximately 90% occur only once, and 0.9% to 1% lies in the top ten. Sequencing used blood. Receptor source: a boy between 5 and 17 years old with moderate ulcerative colitis.

This clone was picked up one time. This chain uses TRBV16 with TRBJ2-2, with 8 bases that match TRBD2. The V gene end was trimmed by 2 bases and the J gene end by 6 bases; junction bases not matched to a gene: 14. CDR1 and CDR2 from the germline V gene are KGHSY and FQNENV. The CDR3 length is 18 residues. The CDR3 DNA reads TGTGCCAGCAGCCAAAGATCCGGGAGGGAACGTAGTCCCGGGGAGCTGTTTTTT. This gives the protein CASSQRSGRERSPGELFF.

This clone has a single count. This chain uses TRBV28 with TRBJ1-2; D perhaps matches TRBD1 (6 bases). V was pared by 4 bases and J by 4 bases, with 19 bases between. In germline, CDR1 is MDHEN, CDR2 SYDVKM. CDR3 size: 16 residues. The CDR3 spells CASSSDYQQGPYGYTF. For the CDR3, the DNA is TGTGCCAGCAGTTCCGACTATCAACAGGGTCCCTATGGCTACACCTTC.

The chain is built from TRBV7-9 and TRBJ2-7; the D is unclear. V dropped 2 bases and J dropped 5 bases, with 7 bases sitting between them. CDR1 is SEHNR, CDR2 FQNEAQ, per germline (reference sequence). The CDR3 sequence is 12 residues long. The CDR3 DNA reads as TGTGCCAGCAGCTTATCATGGGACGAGCAGTACTTC. Its translation: CASSLSWDEQYF.

This sequence joins TRBV11-2 and TRBJ2-2, with D possibly being TRBD2 (6 bases). Trimming shortened V by 5 bases and J by 9 bases, and 19 bases separated the two germline ends. The CDR3 is made up of 15 amino acids. CDR1 is SGHAT and CDR2 is FQNNGV in the germline V gene. CDR3 DNA sequence: TGTGCCAGCAGCGCAGACCGGGACTGGTCGCGGGAGCTGTTTTTT. Its protein is CASSADRDWSRELFF.

The V gene is TRBV28, the J gene TRBJ1-2, with D hard to call. The germline V and J ends were trimmed by 4 bases and 3 bases, with 12 bases remaining between them. Germline V gives CDR1 MDHEN, CDR2 SYDVKM. The CDR3 totals 14 residues. In DNA form, the CDR3 reads TGTGCCAGCAGTTCCCCCCCAGGTCACTATGGCTACACCTTC. This codes for CASSSPPGHYGYTF.

V is TRBV2 and J is TRBJ2-1, with D perhaps matching TRBD2 (6 bases). The V and J ends lost 2 bases and 4 bases respectively, with 12 bases between them. CDR1 is SNHLY, CDR2 FYNNEI, per germline. The CDR3 is 15 residues long. The CDR3 nucleotides read TGTGCCAGCAGTGAACGACTAGTGGGTTACAATGAGCAGTTCTTC. Translated: CASSERLVGYNEQFF.

This chain links TRBV28 with TRBJ2-7; D assignment may be TRBD1 or TRBD2 (5 bases each). V gave up 7 bases and J gave up 4 bases, with 8 bases separating them. Germline assignment: CDR1 MDHEN and CDR2 SYDVKM. The CDR3 spans 11 residues. Written as DNA, the CDR3 is TGTGCCAGCACGGGACGGTACGAGCAGTACTTC. This sequence encodes CASTGRYEQYF.

This sequence joins TRBV11-3 and TRBJ1-2, with D uncertain. Germline V gives CDR1 SGHNT, CDR2 YENEEA. The V end lost 4 bases, the J end lost 4 bases, and 19 bases lay between the germline ends. The CDR3 totals 16 residues. CDR3 loop: CASSSWTGEAVYGYTF. DNA for the CDR3: TGTGCCAGCAGCTCATGGACGGGAGAGGCAGTCTATGGCTACACCTTC.

This chain uses TRBV6-1 with TRBJ2-3; 11 bases align to TRBD1. With 6 bases clipped from V and 4 bases from J, the junction kept 3 bases outside the gene matches. CDR3 length: 14 amino acids. Germline CDR1 reads MNHNS; CDR2 reads SASEGT. CDR3: CASRTGQGADTQYF. In nucleotides, the CDR3 is TGTGCCAGCAGGACGGGACAGGGGGCAGATACGCAGTATTTT.

The chain combines TRBV28 with TRBJ1-6; 8 bases are a match to TRBD1. The trim removed 3 bases at V and 6 bases at J, leaving 4 bases unmatched. CDR1 and CDR2 from the germline V gene are MDHEN and SYDVKM. The CDR3 covers 15 residues. The CDR3, as DNA: TGTGCCAGCAGTTTCGGACAGGGAATTAATTCACCCCTCCACTTT. Residues: CASSFGQGINSPLHF. Complete variable domain (other parts from reference TRBV28 and TRBJ1-6): DVKVTQSSRYLVKRTGEKVFLECVQDMDHENMFWYRQDPGLGLRLIYFSYDVKMKEKGDIPEGYSVSREKKERFSLILESASTNQTSMYLCASSFGQGINSPLHFGNGTRLTVT.

This rearrangement joins TRBV19 to TRBJ2-1, with 10 bases lining up with TRBD2. The V gene end was trimmed by 6 bases and the J gene end by 8 bases; junction bases not matched to a gene: 7. CDR1 is LNHDA and CDR2 is SQIVND in the germline V gene (reference sequence). The CDR3 runs 14 residues. In DNA, the CDR3 is TGTGCCAGTAGATCTAGCGGGAGTATCTATGAGCAGTTCTTC. This translates into CASRSSGSIYEQFF.

The rearrangement uses TRBV5-5 and TRBJ1-5; unclear D gene. CDR1 and CDR2 from the germline V gene are SGHKS and YYEKEE (reference sequence). V lost 0 bases, J lost 6 bases, and 13 bases lay in between. CDR3 length: 15 amino acids. The CDR3 DNA reads TGTGCCAGCAGCTTGGCTCCGGGAGTCGGTCAGCCCCAGCATTTT. This encodes CASSLAPGVGQPQHF.

The chain recombines TRBV9 with TRBJ2-1, with 7 bases aligning to TRBD1. After removal of 4 bases from V and 5 bases from J, the junction contained 9 bases not matched to a gene. The V gene's germline CDR1 is SGDLS and CDR2 YYNGEE. The CDR3 totals 15 residues. The CDR3 coding sequence is TGTGCCAGCAGCCCCCTCGGGACAGCTGACAATGAGCAGTTCTTC. Protein sequence: CASSPLGTADNEQFF.

The chain joins TRBV7-9 to TRBJ2-3; 7 bases map to TRBD1. The CDR3 has 16 residues. Germline V CDR1 and CDR2: SEHNR, FQNEAQ (reference sequence). The V gene end was trimmed by 5 bases and the J gene end by 2 bases; junction bases not matched to a gene: 10. The CDR3 region has the DNA TGTGCCAGCAGCGCCTGGGACAGAACTGACACAGATACGCAGTATTTT. This translates into CASSAWDRTDTDTQYF.

The chain carries TRBV12-5 and TRBJ2-3, with D possibly matching TRBD1 (6 bases). Germline CDR1 and CDR2: LGHNT and FRNRAP. The CDR3 has 15 residues. Trimming shortened V by 11 bases and J by 2 bases, and 20 bases separated the two germline ends. The CDR3 nucleotides read TGTGCTTGCGCCCGGGACACATATGACACAGATACGCAGTATTTT. Its protein product is CACARDTYDTDTQYF. Filled out from reference TRBV12-5 and TRBJ2-3, the complete variable domain reads DARVTQTPRHKVTEMGQEVTMRCQPILGHNTVFWYRQTMMQGLELLAYFRNRAPLDDSGMPKDRFSAEMPDATLATLKIQPSEPRDSAVYFCACARDTYDTDTQYFGPGTRLTVL.